A single T cell receptor (beta chain) is shown here with its context. Its antigen remains unidentified. The data derive from a study of STAT5B mutations in CD4+ large granular lymphocyte leukemia. Study results and caveats: No patients shared main leukemic clonotypes, though roughly 25% appeared at low frequency elsewhere. CD4-sorted patient repertoires seemed more clonal than healthy CD4+ repertoires.

CDR1 and CDR2 from the germline V gene are GTSNPN and SVGIG (reference sequence). V gave up 3 bases and J gave up 5 bases, with 17 bases separating them. The length of the CDR3 is 16 residues. The survey-level immunoSEQ assay was used. Profiled with immunoSEQ multiplex PCR; TCRdb holds only in-frame clones, not every one. Of some 40,000 clones detected, roughly 83% appear once; the ten largest clones hold around 0.37%. The chain combines TRBV30 with TRBJ1-6; possibly TRBD1 for D (5 bases). The sequenced sample was CD4+ T cells from blood buffy coats. The sequence was obtained from a human donor in good health. The CDR3 reads CAWSLGGSRNNSPLHF. CDR3 DNA: TGTGCCTGGAGCCTCGGGGGATCGAGGAATAATTCACCCCTCCACTTT.